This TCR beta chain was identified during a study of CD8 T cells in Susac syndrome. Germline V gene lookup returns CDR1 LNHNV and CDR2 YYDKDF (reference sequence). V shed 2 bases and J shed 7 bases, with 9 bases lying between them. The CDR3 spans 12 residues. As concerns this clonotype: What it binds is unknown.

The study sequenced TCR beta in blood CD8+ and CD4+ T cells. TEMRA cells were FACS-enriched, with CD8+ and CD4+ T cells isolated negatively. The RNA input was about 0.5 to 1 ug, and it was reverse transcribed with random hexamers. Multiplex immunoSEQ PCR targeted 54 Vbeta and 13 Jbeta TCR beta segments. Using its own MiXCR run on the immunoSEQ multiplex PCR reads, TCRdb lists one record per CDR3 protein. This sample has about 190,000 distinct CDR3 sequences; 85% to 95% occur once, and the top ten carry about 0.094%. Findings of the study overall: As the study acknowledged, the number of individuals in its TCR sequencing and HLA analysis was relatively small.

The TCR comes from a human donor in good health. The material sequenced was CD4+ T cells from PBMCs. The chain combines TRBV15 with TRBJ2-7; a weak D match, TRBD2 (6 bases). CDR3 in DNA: TGTGCCACCAGCAGACTGGGGGGAGAGCAGTACTTC. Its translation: CATSRLGGEQYF.